This T cell receptor beta chain emerged from a study of blood T cell repertoires in COVID-19 (TCRdb year 2020). Some background on the complete study: The collaborator samples originated in the United States, Italy and Spain and spanned the acute and convalescent phases of COVID-19. The material from the prospective study consisted of cDNA or gDNA derived from T cells, B-cell-depleted T cells, or PBMCs. Subjects who had been exposed to COVID-19, were actively infected with it, or had recovered from it provided the deeply sampled blood TCRbeta repertoires that made up the dataset. The repertoires were released in a freely available public database intended as a resource for research on the immune response to SARS-CoV-2. The samples were drawn from two sources: the first 160 participants of the ongoing ImmuneRACE study, and some 1,300 subjects contributed by 6 global collaborators. Sample metadata almost always included a de-identified subject ID, COVID-19 status, age in years and sex. Where available, HLA class I and class II types were taken from metadata supplied by the sample provider and were not determined by assay-based typing. Paper-wide results and their limitations: The amount of clinical and demographic metadata varied by source and participant and was provided uncurated.

Note on this clone: The target of this receptor is not known. No base quality information exists; no much larger clone differs at one position.

One collaborating source in Seattle enrolled patients while the patients were actively infected and followed the patients over time throughout the course of disease. Whole blood was collected in K2EDTA tubes by collaborating institutions according to the institutions' own protocols. For TCRbeta analysis, collaborator samples were shipped as frozen whole blood, as isolated PBMCs, or as DNA extracted from either sample type. At the junction V is shortened by 0 bases and J by 4 bases, with 13 bases in between. The CDR1 and CDR2 encoded by the germline V gene are SGHDT and YYEEEE. Its CDR3 holds 16 amino acids, cysteine through phenylalanine. The DNA shown is the 48-base CDR3, in frame from base 1. TCRbeta CDR3 regions were amplified from genomic DNA by means of the immunoSEQ Assay, a bias-controlled multiplex PCR. The original pipeline was this. Within the assay, amplification of reference gene primers was used to estimate how many nucleated cells each sample contained. To quantify the absolute abundance of each unique TCRbeta CDR3 rearrangement, sequence reads were collapsed and filtered. For each sample, productive Simpson clonality was calculated by taking the square root of Simpson's diversity index across productive rearrangements. Entries here come from immuneACCESS through TCRdb and include only in-frame sequences with V and J called. Some clones fail to appear in such tables; in the studies checked, an unresolved V gene covers under half of the shortfall, and the cause of the remainder is unknown. V, J and clone size are taken as reported in that table, and D and trimming were inferred from the DNA itself. Within this sample are about 280,000 clones, with 85% to 90% of them counted one time only. The top ten clones comprise more than 9.5% of the sample.

The chain joins TRBV5-6 to TRBJ2-2, with TRBD2 tentatively as D gene (6 bases match). The source material was peripheral blood. This clonotype originated in a woman in her 30s with COVID-19, enrolled during active disease. At the DNA level, the sequence is TGTGCCAGCAGCTTGGCCCGACTAGGAGGCACCGGGGAGCTGTTTTTT. The resulting protein is CASSLARLGGTGELFF.